These 21 T cell receptor beta chains share one sample of origin, sequenced in a study of shared clonotypes between healthy human individuals. TCRdb's table, derived via immunoSEQ multiplex PCR, lists solely in-frame clones and lacks some. The profile covers some 350,000 clones, with roughly 70% appearing a single time and approximately 10% taken by the ten largest. Input material: memory CD4+ T cells sorted from blood. Subset noted: CD45RA-negative fraction. These receptors all stem from a man aged 30-40 years in good health.

This chain joins TRBV10-1 and TRBJ1-5; D possibly corresponds to TRBD1 (6 bases). V was trimmed by 4 bases and J by 5 bases, leaving 9 bases between them. The CDR3 is 13 amino acids. In germline, CDR1 is WNHNN, CDR2 SYGVQD (reference sequence). The CDR3 DNA reads as TGCGCCAGCAGTGTTTCAGGGGATCAGCCCCAGCATTTT. Its translation is CASSVSGDQPQHF.

J is TRBJ2-5 and V is TRBV13; 11 bases match TRBD2. Trimming at V came to 3 bases and at J to 0 bases, leaving 3 bases not matched to a gene. Germline loops: CDR1 PRHDT, CDR2 FYEKMQ (reference sequence). There are 16 residues in the CDR3. The CDR3 DNA follows: TGTGCCAGCAGCTTCTTAGCGGGAGGGCACCAAGAGACCCAGTACTTC. It translates to CASSFLAGGHQETQYF.

This clone was counted between two and nine times. The chain links TRBV18 to TRBJ1-4; TRBD1 might be the D (6 bases). The V gene lost 5 bases and the J gene lost 0 bases, with 10 bases spanning the gap. Germline V gene data show CDR1 as KGHSH and CDR2 as LQKENI. This CDR3 region has 15 residues. The CDR3 loop reads CASSSSGATNEKLFF. CDR3 bases: TGTGCCAGCTCATCCTCAGGGGCAACTAATGAAAAACTGTTTTTT.

V gene TRBV4-2 combines with J gene TRBJ1-4, with D possibly matching TRBD1 (6 bases). The V and J ends lost 0 bases and 0 bases respectively, with 17 bases between them. The CDR3 totals 19 residues. CDR1 and CDR2 (germline): LGHNA, YNFKEQ. The CDR3 reads CASSQDKTGGRATNEKLFF. CDR3 nucleotide sequence: TGTGCCAGCAGCCAAGATAAGACCGGGGGCAGGGCAACTAATGAAAAACTGTTTTTT.

The chain recombines TRBV7-7 with TRBJ2-2; D possibly uses TRBD1 or TRBD2 (5 bases each). This CDR3 spans 15 amino acids. The ends were cut back, 5 bases at V and 6 bases at J, with 16 bases in the middle. Germline V lookup: CDR1 SSHAT, CDR2 FNYEAQ (reference sequence). CDR3 amino acids: CASSPPGTFPGELFF. The CDR3 DNA sequence: TGTGCCAGCAGCCCTCCCGGGACCTTTCCCGGGGAGCTGTTTTTT.

Note on this clone: The sample contains more than one DNA sequence encoding this CDR3. CDR3 sequence reads: CASSSGYEQYF. CDR3 nucleotide sequence: TGTGCCAGCTCATCAGGGTACGAGCAGTACTTC. The chain links TRBV18 to TRBJ2-7, with D possibly TRBD1 on 5 matching bases. In germline, CDR1 is KGHSH, CDR2 LQKENI. This CDR3 is built from 11 residues. With 5 bases removed from V and 4 bases from J, the gap between germline ends came to 6 bases.

This clone appeared a single time. The chain couples TRBV7-2 to TRBJ2-2; no reliable D call. Germline-derived CDR1 and CDR2 are SGHTA and FQGNSA. Trimming pared 1 base from V and 4 bases from J, leaving 4 bases between. The length of the CDR3 is 13 residues. The CDR3 is CASSLERTGELFF. The CDR3, as DNA: TGTGCCAGCAGCTTAGAACGCACCGGGGAGCTGTTTTTT.

A single count supports this clone. The chain has TRBV27 and TRBJ2-7, with 8 bases matching TRBD2. The J segment lost 2 bases and the V segment lost 5 bases, leaving 8 bases of the junction unmatched. Germline CDR1 and CDR2: MNHEY and SMNVEV (reference sequence). This CDR3 is built from 15 residues. The CDR3 nucleotides read TGTGCCAGCAGTCAGGGACTAGTCCCGGCCTACGAGCAGTACTTC. Residues: CASSQGLVPAYEQYF.

The CDR3 region has the DNA TGTGCCAGTAGTTATACAGGGACTGAAGCTTTCTTT. Translating gives CASSYTGTEAFF. The chain employs TRBV19 and TRBJ1-1; a possible D gene is TRBD1 (6 bases). V lost 5 bases, J lost 5 bases, and 9 bases lay in between. This CDR3 has 12 residues. CDR1 and CDR2 from the germline V gene are LNHDA and SQIVND (reference sequence).

V usage is TRBV4-2 and J usage is TRBJ2-2; D remains unclear. V was shortened by 0 bases and J by 3 bases, with 8 bases between the two germline ends. The CDR3 is made up of 15 amino acids. Germline values: CDR1 LGHNA, CDR2 YNFKEQ. The CDR3 here is CASSQEDRDTGELFF. Written as DNA, the CDR3 is TGTGCCAGCAGCCAAGAGGACCGCGACACCGGGGAGCTGTTTTTT.

The chain links TRBV7-6 to TRBJ2-7; D is uncertain. Germline CDR1 is SGHVS and CDR2 is FNYEAQ. The CDR3 totals 12 residues. Trimming stripped 1 base from V and 5 bases from J, with 6 bases between. CDR3 in amino acids: CASSLEVHEQYF. The DNA of the CDR3 is TGTGCCAGCAGCTTAGAAGTCCACGAGCAGTACTTC. The variable domain in full, completed from reference TRBV7-6 and TRBJ2-7, reads GAGVSQSPRYKVTKRGQDVALRCDPISGHVSLYWYRQALGQGPEFLTYFNYEAQQDKSGLPNDRFSAERPEGSISTLTIQRTEQRDSAMYRCASSLEVHEQYFGPGTRLTVT.

CDR3 in DNA: TGTGCCAGTAGTATTGGGGTCGACGGGGCCACCGGGGAGCTGTTTTTT. This encodes CASSIGVDGATGELFF. V gene TRBV19 combines with J gene TRBJ2-2, with D perhaps TRBD1 or TRBD2 (5 bases each). V dropped 3 bases and J dropped 4 bases, with 15 bases sitting between them. Germline V lookup: CDR1 LNHDA, CDR2 SQIVND (reference sequence). The CDR3 totals 16 residues.

The rearrangement joins TRBV5-1 to TRBJ2-5; D is tentatively TRBD1 or TRBD2 (6 bases each). Trimming took 2 bases from V and 1 from J, leaving 12 bases between them. CDR3 length equals 15 residues. In germline, CDR1 is SGHRS, CDR2 YFSETQ. This CDR3 is CASSLQGLGQETQYF. CDR3 nucleotide sequence: TGCGCCAGCAGCTTACAGGGACTTGGCCAAGAGACCCAGTACTTC.

The chain joins TRBV5-5 to TRBJ2-3; D tentatively fits TRBD1 or TRBD2 (6 bases each). The length of the CDR3 is 15 residues. Between the trimmed V and J ends, which lost 4 bases and 1 base, there was a span of 13 bases. Looked up from germline, CDR1 is SGHKS and CDR2 is YYEKEE (reference sequence). The chain's CDR3 is CASSASGAGTDTQYF. CDR3 nucleotide sequence: TGTGCCAGCAGCGCCTCGGGGGCGGGCACAGATACGCAGTATTTT.

This clone was detected only once. The chain joins TRBV5-1 to TRBJ1-2; 10 bases fit TRBD1. The V and J ends lost 1 base and 1 base, in that order; junction bases with no gene match: 13. Germline lookup yields CDR1 SGHRS and CDR2 YFSETQ. The CDR3 spans 19 residues. The CDR3 DNA sequence: TGCGCCAGCAGCTTGCAATGGACCGGGACAGGGGATCATAACTATGGCTACACCTTC. Translating it yields CASSLQWTGTGDHNYGYTF. Full variable domain (outside the CDR3, taken from reference TRBV5-1 and TRBJ1-2): KAGVTQTPRYLIKTRGQQVTLSCSPISGHRSVSWYQQTPGQGLQFLFEYFSETQRNKGNFPGRFSGRQFSNSRSEMNVSTLELGDSALYLCASSLQWTGTGDHNYGYTFGSGTRLTVV.

The chain couples TRBV25-1 to TRBJ1-2; possibly TRBD1 for D (5 bases). CDR3 length equals 12 residues. In germline, CDR1 is MGHDK, CDR2 SYGVNS. CDR3 sequence: CASGTEKYGYTF. The DNA for the CDR3 is TGTGCGAGCGGGACGGAGAAATATGGCTACACCTTC.

The chain combines TRBV6-4 with TRBJ2-3, with 10 bases fitting TRBD2. The germline CDR1 and CDR2 sequences are MRHNA and SNTAGT. After removal of 2 bases from V and 6 bases from J, the junction contained 5 bases not matched to a gene. CDR3 size: 15 residues. CDR3 sequence: CASSDSGRASDTQYF. DNA for the CDR3: TGTGCCAGCAGTGACAGCGGGAGGGCCTCGGATACGCAGTATTTT.

The CDR3 reads CASSMRVWETQYF. CDR3 in DNA: TGTGCCAGCAGTATGAGGGTATGGGAGACCCAGTACTTC. J is TRBJ2-5 and V is TRBV5-6; a weak D match, TRBD2 (5 bases). Trimming pared 5 bases from V and 5 bases from J, leaving 13 bases between. The CDR3 length is 13 residues. Germline CDR1 SGHDT, CDR2 YYEEEE.

To note about this clone: Other DNA sequences in the same sample also yield this CDR3. This chain connects TRBV6-1 to TRBJ1-5; D gene unclear. The CDR3 has 13 amino acids. V lost 2 bases to trimming and J lost 5 bases, with 7 bases between them. Germline CDR1 MNHNS, CDR2 SASEGT. CDR3 residues: CASSENRDQPQHF. DNA for the CDR3: TGTGCCAGCAGTGAAAACCGCGATCAGCCCCAGCATTTT.

The V and J genes are TRBV7-6 and TRBJ2-7; weak D call: TRBD2 (6 bases). The germline gives CDR1 SGHVS, CDR2 FNYEAQ. The CDR3 extends over 14 amino acids. V gave up 3 bases and J gave up 7 bases, with 16 bases separating them. This chain's CDR3 is CASSFPGTGAEQYF. The CDR3 DNA is TGTGCCAGCAGCTTCCCGGGGACTGGGGCGGAGCAGTACTTC.

V and J are TRBV2 and TRBJ2-5; D is possibly TRBD2 (6 bases). The CDR3 is 14 amino acids. Germline CDR1 is SNHLY and CDR2 is FYNNEI. Trimming removed 5 bases at V and 1 base at J, with 11 bases between. Here the CDR3 reads CASSRGTRQETQYF. CDR3 coding DNA: TGTGCCAGCAGTCGGGGGACTCGCCAAGAGACCCAGTACTTC.